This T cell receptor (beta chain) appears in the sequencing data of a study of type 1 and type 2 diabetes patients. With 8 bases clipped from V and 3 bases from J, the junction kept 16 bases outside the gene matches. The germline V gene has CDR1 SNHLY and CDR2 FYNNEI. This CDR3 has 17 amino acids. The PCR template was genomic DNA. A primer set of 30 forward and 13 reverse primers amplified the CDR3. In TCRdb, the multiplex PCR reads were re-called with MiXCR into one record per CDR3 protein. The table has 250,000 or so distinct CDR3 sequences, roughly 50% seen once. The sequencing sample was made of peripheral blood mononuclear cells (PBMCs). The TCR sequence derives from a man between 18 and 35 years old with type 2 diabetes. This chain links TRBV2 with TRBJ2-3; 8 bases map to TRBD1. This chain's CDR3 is CASWTGRRARGTDTQYF. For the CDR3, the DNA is TGTGCCAGCTGGACAGGGAGACGGGCGAGGGGGACAGATACGCAGTATTTT.